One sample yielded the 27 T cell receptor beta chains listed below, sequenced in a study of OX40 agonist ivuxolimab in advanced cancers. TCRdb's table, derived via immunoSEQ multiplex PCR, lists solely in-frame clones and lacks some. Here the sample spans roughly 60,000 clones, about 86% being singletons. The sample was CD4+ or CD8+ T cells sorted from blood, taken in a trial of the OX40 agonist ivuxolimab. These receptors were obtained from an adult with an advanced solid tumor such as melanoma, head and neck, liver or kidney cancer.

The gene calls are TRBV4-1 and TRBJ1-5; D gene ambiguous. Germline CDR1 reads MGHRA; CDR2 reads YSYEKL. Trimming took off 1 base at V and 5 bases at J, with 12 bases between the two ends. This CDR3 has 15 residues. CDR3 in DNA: TGCGCCAGCAGCCAAGGGCTCGGGCAGCATCAGCCCCAGCATTTT. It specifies CASSQGLGQHQPQHF.

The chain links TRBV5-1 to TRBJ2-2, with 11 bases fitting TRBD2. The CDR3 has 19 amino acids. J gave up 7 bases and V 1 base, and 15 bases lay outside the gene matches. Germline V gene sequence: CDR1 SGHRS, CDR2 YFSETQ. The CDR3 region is CASSLPLTSGGFGGGELFF. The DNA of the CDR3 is TGCGCCAGCAGCTTGCCCCTCACTAGCGGGGGCTTTGGTGGCGGGGAGCTGTTTTTT.

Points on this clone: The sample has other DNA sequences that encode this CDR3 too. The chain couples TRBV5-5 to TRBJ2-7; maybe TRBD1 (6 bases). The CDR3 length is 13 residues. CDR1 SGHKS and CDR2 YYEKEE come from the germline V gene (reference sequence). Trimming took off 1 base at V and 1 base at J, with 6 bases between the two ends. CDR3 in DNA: TGTGCCAGCAGCTTGACAGGGTCCTACGAGCAGTACTTC. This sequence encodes CASSLTGSYEQYF. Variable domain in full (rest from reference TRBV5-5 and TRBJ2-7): DAGVTQSPTHLIKTRGQQVTLRCSPISGHKSVSWYQQVLGQGPQFIFQYYEKEERGRGNFPDRFSARQFPNYSSELNVNALLLGDSALYLCASSLTGSYEQYFGPGTRLTVT.

This CDR3 reads CASSLAQPGNTIYF. The CDR3 region has the DNA TGTGCCAGCAGCTTAGCACAGCCTGGAAACACCATATATTTT. The rearrangement links TRBV11-2 to TRBJ1-3; D remains unclear. V gave up 1 base and J gave up 2 bases, with 6 bases separating them. The CDR3 contains 14 residues. Germline V gene data show CDR1 as SGHAT and CDR2 as FQNNGV. Full variable domain (missing parts from reference TRBV11-2 and TRBJ1-3): EAGVAQSPRYKIIEKRQSVAFWCNPISGHATLYWYQQILGQGPKLLIQFQNNGVVDDSQLPKDRFSAERLKGVDSTLKIQPAKLEDSAVYLCASSLAQPGNTIYFGEGSWLTVV.

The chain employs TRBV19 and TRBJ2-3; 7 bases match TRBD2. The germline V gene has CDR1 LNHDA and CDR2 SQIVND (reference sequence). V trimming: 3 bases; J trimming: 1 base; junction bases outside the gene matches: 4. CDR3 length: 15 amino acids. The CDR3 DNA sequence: TGTGCCAGTAGTATGTTCACTAGCGGCACAGATACGCAGTATTTT. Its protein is CASSMFTSGTDTQYF.

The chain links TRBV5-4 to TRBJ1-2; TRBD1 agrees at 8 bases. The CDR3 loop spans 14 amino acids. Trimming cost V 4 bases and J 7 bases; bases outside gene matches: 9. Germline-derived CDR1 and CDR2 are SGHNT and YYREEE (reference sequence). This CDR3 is CASSPSGGVGGYTF. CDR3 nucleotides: TGTGCCAGCAGCCCCTCAGGGGGCGTCGGTGGCTACACCTTC.

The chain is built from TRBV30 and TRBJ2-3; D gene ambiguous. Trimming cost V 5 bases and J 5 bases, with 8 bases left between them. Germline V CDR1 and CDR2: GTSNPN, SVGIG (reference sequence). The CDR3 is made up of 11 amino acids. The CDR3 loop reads CAWDIGDTQYF. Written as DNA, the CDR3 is TGTGCCTGGGATATAGGAGATACGCAGTATTTT.

CDR3 sequence reads: CASSMGLAGTGELFF. The CDR3, as DNA: TGTGCCAGCAGTATGGGACTAGCGGGCACCGGGGAGCTGTTTTTT. The V call is TRBV28, the J call TRBJ2-2; 12 bases fit TRBD2. CDR3 size: 15 residues. V lost 5 bases and J lost 4; bases outside the gene matches: 2. Germline V lookup: CDR1 MDHEN, CDR2 SYDVKM.

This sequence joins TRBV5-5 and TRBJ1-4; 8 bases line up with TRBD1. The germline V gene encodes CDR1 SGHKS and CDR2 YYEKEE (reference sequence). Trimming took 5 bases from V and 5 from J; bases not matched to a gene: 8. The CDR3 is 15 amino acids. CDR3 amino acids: CASRGQGFVNEKLFF. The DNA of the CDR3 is TGTGCCAGCAGAGGACAGGGATTCGTCAATGAAAAACTGTTTTTT.

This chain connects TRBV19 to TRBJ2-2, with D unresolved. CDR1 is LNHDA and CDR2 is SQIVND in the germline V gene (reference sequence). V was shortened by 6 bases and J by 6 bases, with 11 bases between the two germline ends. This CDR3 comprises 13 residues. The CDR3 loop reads CASRSFRAGELFF. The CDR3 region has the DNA TGTGCCAGTAGGTCCTTTCGGGCCGGGGAGCTGTTTTTT.

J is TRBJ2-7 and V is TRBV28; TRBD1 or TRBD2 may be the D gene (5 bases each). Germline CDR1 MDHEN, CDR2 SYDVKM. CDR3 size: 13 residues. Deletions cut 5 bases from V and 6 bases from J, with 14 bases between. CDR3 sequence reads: CASSPGTPGEQYF. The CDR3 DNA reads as TGTGCCAGCAGTCCCGGGACCCCGGGCGAGCAGTACTTC. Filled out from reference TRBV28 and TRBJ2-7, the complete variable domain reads DVKVTQSSRYLVKRTGEKVFLECVQDMDHENMFWYRQDPGLGLRLIYFSYDVKMKEKGDIPEGYSVSREKKERFSLILESASTNQTSMYLCASSPGTPGEQYFGPGTRLTVT.

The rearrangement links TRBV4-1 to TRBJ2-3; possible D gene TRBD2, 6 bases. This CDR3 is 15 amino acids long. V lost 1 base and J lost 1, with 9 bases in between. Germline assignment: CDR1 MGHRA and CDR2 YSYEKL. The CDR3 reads CASSQGLGRTDTQYF. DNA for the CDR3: TGCGCCAGCAGCCAAGGACTAGGCCGCACAGATACGCAGTATTTT.

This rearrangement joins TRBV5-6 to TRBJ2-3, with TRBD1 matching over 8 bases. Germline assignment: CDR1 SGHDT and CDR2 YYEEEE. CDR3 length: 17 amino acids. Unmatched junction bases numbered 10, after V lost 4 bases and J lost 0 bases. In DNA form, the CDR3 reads TGTGCCAGCAGCCCCCGGACAGGGTTCGTTAGCACAGATACGCAGTATTTT. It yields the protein CASSPRTGFVSTDTQYF.

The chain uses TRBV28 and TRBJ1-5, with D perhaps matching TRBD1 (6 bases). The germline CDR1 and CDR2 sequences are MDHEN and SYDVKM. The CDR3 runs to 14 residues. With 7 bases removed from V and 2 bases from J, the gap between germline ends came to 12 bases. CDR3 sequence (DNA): TGTGCCAGCATAATCAGGGGAGGCAATCAGCCCCAGCATTTT. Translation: CASIIRGGNQPQHF. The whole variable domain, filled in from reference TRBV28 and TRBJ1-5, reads DVKVTQSSRYLVKRTGEKVFLECVQDMDHENMFWYRQDPGLGLRLIYFSYDVKMKEKGDIPEGYSVSREKKERFSLILESASTNQTSMYLCASIIRGGNQPQHFGDGTRLSIL.

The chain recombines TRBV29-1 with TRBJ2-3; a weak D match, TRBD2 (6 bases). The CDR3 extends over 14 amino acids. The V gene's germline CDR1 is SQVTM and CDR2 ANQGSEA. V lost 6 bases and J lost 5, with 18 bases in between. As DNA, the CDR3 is TGCAGCGTCCCCGGGGGTAGCGAGAGAGATACGCAGTATTTT. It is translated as CSVPGGSERDTQYF.

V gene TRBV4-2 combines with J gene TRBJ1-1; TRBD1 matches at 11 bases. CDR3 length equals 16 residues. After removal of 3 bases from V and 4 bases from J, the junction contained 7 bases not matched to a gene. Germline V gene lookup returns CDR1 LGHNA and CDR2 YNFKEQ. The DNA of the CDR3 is TGTGCCAGCAGCCATGACGGACAGGGGGCCGTCACTGAAGCTTTCTTT. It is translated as CASSHDGQGAVTEAFF.

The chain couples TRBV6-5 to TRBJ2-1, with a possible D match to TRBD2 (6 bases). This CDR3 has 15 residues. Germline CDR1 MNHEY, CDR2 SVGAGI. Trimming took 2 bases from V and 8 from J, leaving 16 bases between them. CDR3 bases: TGTGCCAGCAGTTACCGCGACCCTAGCGTCCATGAGCAGTTCTTC. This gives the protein CASSYRDPSVHEQFF.

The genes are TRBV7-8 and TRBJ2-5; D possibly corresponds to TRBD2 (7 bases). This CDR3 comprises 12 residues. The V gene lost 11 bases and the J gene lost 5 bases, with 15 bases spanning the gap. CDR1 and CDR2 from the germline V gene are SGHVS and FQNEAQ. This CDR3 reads CAVHGGRETQYF. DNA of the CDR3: TGTGCCGTCCACGGGGGGCGGGAGACCCAGTACTTC. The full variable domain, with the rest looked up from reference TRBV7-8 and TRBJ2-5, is GAGVSQSPRYKVAKRGQDVALRCDPISGHVSLFWYQQALGQGPEFLTYFQNEAQLDKSGLPSDRFFAERPEGSVSTLKIQRTQQEDSAVYLCAVHGGRETQYFGPGTRLLVL.

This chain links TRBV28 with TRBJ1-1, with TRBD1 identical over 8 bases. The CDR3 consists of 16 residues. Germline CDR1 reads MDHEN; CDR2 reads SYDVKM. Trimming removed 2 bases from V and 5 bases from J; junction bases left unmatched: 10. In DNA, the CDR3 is TGTGCCAGCAGTTTAGGTACAGGGGGATTTCTGACTGAAGCTTTCTTT. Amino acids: CASSLGTGGFLTEAFF.

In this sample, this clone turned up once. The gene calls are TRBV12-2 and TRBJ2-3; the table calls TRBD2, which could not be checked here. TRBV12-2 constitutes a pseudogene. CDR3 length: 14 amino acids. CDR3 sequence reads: CASRLGGKRDTQYF. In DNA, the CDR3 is TGTGCAAGTCGTTTGGGGGGGAAGCGAGATACGCAGTATTTT.

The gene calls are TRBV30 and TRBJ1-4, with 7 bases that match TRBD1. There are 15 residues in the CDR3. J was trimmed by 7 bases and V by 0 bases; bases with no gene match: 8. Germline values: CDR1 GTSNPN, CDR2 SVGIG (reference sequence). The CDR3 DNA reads TGTGCCTGGAGTGTAGCGGCAGGGGGTCGTGAAAAACTGTTTTTT. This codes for CAWSVAAGGREKLFF.

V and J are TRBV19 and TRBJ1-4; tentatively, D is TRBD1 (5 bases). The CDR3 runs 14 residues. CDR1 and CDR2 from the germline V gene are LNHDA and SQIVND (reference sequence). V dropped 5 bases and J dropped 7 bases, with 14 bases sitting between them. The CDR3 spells CASSWRRGGEKLFF. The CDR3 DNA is TGTGCCAGTAGTTGGAGGAGGGGTGGTGAAAAACTGTTTTTT. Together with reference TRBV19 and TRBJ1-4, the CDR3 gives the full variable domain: DGGITQSPKYLFRKEGQNVTLSCEQNLNHDAMYWYRQDPGQGLRLIYYSQIVNDFQKGDIAEGYSVSREKKESFPLTVTSAQKNPTAFYLCASSWRRGGEKLFFGSGTQLSVL.

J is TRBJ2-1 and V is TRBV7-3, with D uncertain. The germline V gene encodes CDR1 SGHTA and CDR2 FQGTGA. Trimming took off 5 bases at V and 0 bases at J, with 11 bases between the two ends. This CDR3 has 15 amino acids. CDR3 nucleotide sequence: TGTGCCAGCAGCGCTCCTCCCAACTCCTACAATGAGCAGTTCTTC. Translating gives CASSAPPNSYNEQFF.

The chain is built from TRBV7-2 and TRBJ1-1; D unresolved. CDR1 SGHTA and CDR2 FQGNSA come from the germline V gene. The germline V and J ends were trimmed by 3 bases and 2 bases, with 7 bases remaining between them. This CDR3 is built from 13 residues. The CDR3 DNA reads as TGTGCCAGCAGCTTTACGGACAACACTGAAGCTTTCTTT. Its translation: CASSFTDNTEAFF.

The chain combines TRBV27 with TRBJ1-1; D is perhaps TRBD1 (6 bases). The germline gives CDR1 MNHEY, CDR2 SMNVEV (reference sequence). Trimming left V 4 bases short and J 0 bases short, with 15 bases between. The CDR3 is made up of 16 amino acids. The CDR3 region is CASSSRRGVMNTEAFF. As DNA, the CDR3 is TGTGCCAGCAGTTCGCGAAGGGGGGTCATGAACACTGAAGCTTTCTTT.

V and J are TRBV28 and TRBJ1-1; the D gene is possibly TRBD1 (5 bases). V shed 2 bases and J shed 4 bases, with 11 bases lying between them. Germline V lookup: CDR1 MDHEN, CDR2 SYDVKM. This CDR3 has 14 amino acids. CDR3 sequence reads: CASSLPRGVTEAFF. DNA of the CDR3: TGTGCCAGCAGTTTACCCCGAGGGGTCACTGAAGCTTTCTTT.

The CDR3 protein is CASSFTWDQETQYF. As DNA, the CDR3 is TGCGCCAGCAGCTTTACTTGGGACCAAGAGACCCAGTACTTC. The chain couples TRBV5-1 to TRBJ2-5, with no clear D. Germline CDR1 and CDR2: SGHRS and YFSETQ. The CDR3 extends over 14 amino acids. Trimming took 2 bases from V and 0 from J, leaving 8 bases between them.